This T cell receptor beta chain is from a study of shared T cell receptors in the human thymus. TCRdb keeps only in-frame clones here, not all; method: immunoSEQ multiplex PCR. The sample lists around 730,000 clones; 70% to 90% were seen once. The CDR3 loop spans 18 amino acids. Germline V gives CDR1 PRHDT, CDR2 FYEKMQ (reference sequence). Trimming took off 0 bases at V and 3 bases at J, with 17 bases between the two ends. This same sample was also part of a study on human thymus T cells. That source notes: Congenital heart defects were the reason for the corrective surgery that the donors, healthy Finnish infants, were having.

The sample was thymocytes. V is TRBV13 and J is TRBJ1-4; possible D gene TRBD1, 5 bases. The clonotype comes from a girl less than two years old with a congenital heart defect. As DNA, the CDR3 is TGTGCCAGCAGCTTAGGGGAGCCATGGGGACTTGCTAATGAAAAACTGTTTTTT. This sequence encodes CASSLGEPWGLANEKLFF.